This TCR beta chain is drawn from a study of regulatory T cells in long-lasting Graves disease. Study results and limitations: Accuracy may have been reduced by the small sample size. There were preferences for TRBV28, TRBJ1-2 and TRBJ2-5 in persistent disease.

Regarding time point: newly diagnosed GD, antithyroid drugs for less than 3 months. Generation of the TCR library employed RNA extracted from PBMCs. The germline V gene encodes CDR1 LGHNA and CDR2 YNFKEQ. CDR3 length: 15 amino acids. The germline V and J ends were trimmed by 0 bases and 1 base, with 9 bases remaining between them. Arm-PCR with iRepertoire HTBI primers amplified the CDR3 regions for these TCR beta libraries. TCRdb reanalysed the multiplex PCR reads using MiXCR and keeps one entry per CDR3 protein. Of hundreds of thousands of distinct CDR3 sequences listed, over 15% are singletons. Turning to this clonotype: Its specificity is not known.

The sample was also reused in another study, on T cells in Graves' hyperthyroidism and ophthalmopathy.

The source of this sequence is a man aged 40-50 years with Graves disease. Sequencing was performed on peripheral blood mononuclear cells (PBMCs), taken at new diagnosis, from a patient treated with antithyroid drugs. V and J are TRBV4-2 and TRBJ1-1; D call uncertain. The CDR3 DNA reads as TGTGCCAGCAGCCAAGATTTGGGATGGAACACTGAAGCTTTCTTT. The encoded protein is CASSQDLGWNTEAFF.